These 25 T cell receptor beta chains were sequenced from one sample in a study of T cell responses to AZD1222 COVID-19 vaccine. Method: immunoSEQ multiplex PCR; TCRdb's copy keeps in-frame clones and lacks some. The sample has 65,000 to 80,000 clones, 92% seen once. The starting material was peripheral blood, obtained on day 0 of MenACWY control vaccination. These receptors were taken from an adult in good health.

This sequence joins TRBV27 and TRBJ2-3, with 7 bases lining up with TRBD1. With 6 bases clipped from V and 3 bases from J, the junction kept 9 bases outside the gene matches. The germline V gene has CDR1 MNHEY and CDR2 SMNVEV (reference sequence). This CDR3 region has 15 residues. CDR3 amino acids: CASSQRVTGTDTQYF. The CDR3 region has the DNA TGTGCCAGCAGCCAACGCGTGACAGGGACAGATACGCAGTATTTT.

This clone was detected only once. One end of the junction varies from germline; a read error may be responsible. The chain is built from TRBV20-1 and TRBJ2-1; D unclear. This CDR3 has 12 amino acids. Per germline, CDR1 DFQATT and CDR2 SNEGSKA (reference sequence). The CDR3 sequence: CSASSVYDEQFF. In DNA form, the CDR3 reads TGCAGTGCTAGTTCAGTCTACGATGAGCAGTTCTTC.

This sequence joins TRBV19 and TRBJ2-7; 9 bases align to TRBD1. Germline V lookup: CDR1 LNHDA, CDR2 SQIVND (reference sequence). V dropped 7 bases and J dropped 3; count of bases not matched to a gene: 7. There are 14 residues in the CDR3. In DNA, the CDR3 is TGTGCCAGTACGCCGGGACAGGGTAACTACGAGCAGTACTTC. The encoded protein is CASTPGQGNYEQYF. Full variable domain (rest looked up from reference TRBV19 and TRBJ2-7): DGGITQSPKYLFRKEGQNVTLSCEQNLNHDAMYWYRQDPGQGLRLIYYSQIVNDFQKGDIAEGYSVSREKKESFPLTVTSAQKNPTAFYLCASTPGQGNYEQYFGPGTRLTVT.

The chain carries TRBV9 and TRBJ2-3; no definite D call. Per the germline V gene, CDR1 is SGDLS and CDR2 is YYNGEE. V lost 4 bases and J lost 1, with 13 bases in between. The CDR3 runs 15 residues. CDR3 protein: CASSLKPGGTDTQYF. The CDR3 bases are TGTGCCAGCAGCTTGAAGCCTGGGGGCACAGATACGCAGTATTTT.

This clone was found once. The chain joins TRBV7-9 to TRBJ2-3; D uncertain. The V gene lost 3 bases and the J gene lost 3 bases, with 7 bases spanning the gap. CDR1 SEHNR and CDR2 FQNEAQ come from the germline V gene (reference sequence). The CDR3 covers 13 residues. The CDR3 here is CASSLLGTDTQYF. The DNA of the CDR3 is TGTGCCAGCAGCTTGTTGGGGACAGATACGCAGTATTTT.

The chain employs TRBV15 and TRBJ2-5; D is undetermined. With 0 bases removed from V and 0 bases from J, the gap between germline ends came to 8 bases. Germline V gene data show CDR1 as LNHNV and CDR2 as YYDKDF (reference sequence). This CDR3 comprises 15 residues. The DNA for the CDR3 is TGTGCCACCAGCAGAGATAACGGCAACCAAGAGACCCAGTACTTC. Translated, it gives CATSRDNGNQETQYF.

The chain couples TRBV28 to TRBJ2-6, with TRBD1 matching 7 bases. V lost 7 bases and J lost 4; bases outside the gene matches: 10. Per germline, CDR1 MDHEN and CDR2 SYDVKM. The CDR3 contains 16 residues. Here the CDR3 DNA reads TGTGCCAGCACCGCGGTCGACAGGGTAGGGGCCAACGTCCTGACTTTC. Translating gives CASTAVDRVGANVLTF.

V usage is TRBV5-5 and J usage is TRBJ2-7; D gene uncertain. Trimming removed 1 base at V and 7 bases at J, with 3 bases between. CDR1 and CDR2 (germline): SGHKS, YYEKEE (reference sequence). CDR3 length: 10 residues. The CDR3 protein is CASSLREQYF. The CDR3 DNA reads TGTGCCAGCAGCTTGCGGGAGCAGTACTTC.

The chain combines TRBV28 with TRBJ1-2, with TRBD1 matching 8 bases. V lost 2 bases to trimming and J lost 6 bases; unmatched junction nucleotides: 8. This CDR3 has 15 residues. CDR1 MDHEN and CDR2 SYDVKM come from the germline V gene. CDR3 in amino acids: CASSLNVQGVDGYTF. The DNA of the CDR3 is TGTGCCAGCAGTTTAAACGTACAGGGGGTTGATGGCTACACCTTC.

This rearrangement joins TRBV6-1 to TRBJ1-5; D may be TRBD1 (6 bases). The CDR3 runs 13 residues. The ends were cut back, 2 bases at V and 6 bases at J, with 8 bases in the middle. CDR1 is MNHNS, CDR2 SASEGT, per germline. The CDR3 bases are TGTGCCAGCAGTGAACAGGGGCGTCAGCCCCAGCATTTT. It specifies CASSEQGRQPQHF.

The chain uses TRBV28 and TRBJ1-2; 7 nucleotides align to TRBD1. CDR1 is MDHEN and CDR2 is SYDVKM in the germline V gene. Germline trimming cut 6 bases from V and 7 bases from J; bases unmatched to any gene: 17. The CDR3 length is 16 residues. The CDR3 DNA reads TGTGCCAGCAGCGTCGGCAGGGGGGTCTTTGGATTTGGCTACACCTTC. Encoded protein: CASSVGRGVFGFGYTF.

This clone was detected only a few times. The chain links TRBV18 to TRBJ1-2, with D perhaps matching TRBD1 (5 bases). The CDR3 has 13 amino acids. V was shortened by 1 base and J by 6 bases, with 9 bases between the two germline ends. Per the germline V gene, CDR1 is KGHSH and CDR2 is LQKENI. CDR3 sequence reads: CASSPQGSNGYTF. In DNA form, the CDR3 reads TGTGCCAGCTCACCACAGGGGTCGAATGGCTACACCTTC.

Here the CDR3 reads CASSPGQAITDTQYF. CDR3 coding DNA: TGTGCCAGTAGCCCAGGACAGGCGATCACAGATACGCAGTATTTT. The chain has TRBV19 and TRBJ2-3; 7 nucleotides match TRBD1. J lost 2 bases, V lost 6 bases, and 8 bases had no gene match. The length of the CDR3 is 15 residues. Germline values: CDR1 LNHDA, CDR2 SQIVND (reference sequence).

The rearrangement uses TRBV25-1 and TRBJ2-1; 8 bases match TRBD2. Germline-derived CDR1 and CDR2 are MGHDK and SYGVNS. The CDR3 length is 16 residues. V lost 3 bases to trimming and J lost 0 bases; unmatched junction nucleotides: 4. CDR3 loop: CASSDIGTSSYNEQFF. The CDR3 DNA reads TGTGCCAGCAGTGATATAGGGACTAGCTCCTACAATGAGCAGTTCTTC.

This CDR3 reads CASTVPTGGYTF. CDR3 DNA sequence: TGTGCCAGCACCGTTCCTACAGGGGGCTACACCTTC. This sequence joins TRBV3-1 (or the pseudogene TRBV3-2) and TRBJ1-2, with D possibly being TRBD1 (6 bases). Deletions cut 7 bases from V and 8 bases from J, with 14 bases between. CDR1 LGHDT and CDR2 YNNKEL come from the germline V gene (reference sequence). The CDR3 loop spans 12 amino acids.

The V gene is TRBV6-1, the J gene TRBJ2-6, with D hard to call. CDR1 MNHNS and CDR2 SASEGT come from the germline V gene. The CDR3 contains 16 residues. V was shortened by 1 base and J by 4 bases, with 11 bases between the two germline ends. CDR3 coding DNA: TGTGCCAGCAGTGAAGTTGAGGTGAGAGGGGCCAACGTCCTGACTTTC. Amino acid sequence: CASSEVEVRGANVLTF.

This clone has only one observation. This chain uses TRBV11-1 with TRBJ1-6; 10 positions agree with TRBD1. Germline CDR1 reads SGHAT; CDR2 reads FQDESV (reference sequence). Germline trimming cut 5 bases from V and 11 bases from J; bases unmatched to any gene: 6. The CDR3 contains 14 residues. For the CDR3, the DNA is TGTGCCAGCAGCGGAGGACAGGGGGGGGCACCCCTCCACTTT. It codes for CASSGGQGGAPLHF.

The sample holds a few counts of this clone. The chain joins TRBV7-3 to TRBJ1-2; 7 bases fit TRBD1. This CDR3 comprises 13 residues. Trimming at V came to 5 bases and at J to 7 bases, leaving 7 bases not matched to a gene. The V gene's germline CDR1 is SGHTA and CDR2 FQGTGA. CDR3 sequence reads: CASSPDREGGYTF. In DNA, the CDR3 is TGTGCCAGCAGCCCCGACAGGGAAGGTGGCTACACCTTC.

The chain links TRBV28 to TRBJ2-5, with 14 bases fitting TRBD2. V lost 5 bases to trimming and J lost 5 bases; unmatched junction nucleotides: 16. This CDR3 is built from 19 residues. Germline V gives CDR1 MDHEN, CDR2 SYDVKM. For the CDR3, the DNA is TGTGCCAGCAGTAGCGCATTGGGGACTAGCGGGAGAGGGGGGGAGACCCAGTACTTC. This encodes CASSSALGTSGRGGETQYF.

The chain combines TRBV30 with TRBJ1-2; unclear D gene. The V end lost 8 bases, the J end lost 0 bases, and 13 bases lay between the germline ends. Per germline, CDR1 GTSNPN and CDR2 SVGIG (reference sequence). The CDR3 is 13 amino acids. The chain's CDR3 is CAHGRGANYGYTF. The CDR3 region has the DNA TGTGCCCACGGACGGGGAGCTAACTATGGCTACACCTTC.

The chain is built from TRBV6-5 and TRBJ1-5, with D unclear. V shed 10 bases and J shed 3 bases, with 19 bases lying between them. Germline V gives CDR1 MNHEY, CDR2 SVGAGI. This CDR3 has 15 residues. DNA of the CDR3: TGTGCCACGAAAGGGATAGGGTCCGTCAATCAGCCCCAGCATTTT. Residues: CATKGIGSVNQPQHF.

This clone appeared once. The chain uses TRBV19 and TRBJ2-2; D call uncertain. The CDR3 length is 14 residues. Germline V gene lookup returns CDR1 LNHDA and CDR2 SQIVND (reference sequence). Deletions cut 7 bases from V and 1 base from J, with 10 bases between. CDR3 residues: CASNLVLNTGELFF. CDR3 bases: TGTGCCAGTAATCTGGTGTTGAACACCGGGGAGCTGTTTTTT.

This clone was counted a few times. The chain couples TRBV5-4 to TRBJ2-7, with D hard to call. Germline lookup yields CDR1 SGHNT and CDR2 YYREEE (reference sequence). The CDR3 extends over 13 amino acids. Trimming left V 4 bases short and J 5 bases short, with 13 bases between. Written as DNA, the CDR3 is TGTGCCAGCAGCAATAGATGGAGCGACGAGCAGTACTTC. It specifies CASSNRWSDEQYF.

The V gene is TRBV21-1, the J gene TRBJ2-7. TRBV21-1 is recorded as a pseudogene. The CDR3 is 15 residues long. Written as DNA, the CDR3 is TGTGCCAGCAGCAAACGATCGACGGCAGATTACGAGCAGTACTTC. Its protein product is CASSKRSTADYEQYF.

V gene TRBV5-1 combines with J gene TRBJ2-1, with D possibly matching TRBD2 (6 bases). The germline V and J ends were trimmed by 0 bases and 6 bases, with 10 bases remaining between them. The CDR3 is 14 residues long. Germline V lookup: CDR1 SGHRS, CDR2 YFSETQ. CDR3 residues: CASSLARDSNEQFF. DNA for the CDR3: TGCGCCAGCAGCTTGGCCCGGGACTCCAATGAGCAGTTCTTC.